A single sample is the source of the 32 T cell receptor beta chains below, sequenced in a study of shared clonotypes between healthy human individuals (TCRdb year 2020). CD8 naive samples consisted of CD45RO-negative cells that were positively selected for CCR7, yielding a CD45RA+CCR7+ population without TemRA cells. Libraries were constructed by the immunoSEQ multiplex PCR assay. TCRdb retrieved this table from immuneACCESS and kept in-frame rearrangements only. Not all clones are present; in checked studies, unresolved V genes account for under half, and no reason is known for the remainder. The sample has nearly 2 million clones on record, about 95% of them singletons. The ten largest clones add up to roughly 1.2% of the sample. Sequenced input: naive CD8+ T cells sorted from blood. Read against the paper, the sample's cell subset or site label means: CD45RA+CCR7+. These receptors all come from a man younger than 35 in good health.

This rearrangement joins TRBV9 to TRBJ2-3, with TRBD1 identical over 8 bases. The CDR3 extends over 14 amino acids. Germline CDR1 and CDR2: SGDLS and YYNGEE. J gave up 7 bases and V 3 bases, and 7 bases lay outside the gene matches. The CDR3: CASSGPDRANTQYF. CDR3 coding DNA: TGTGCCAGCAGCGGGCCGGACAGGGCAAATACGCAGTATTTT.

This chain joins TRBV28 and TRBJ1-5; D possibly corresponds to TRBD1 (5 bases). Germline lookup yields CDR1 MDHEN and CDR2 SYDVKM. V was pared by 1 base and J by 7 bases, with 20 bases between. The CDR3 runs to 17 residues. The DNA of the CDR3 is TGTGCCAGCAGTTTATTACGTTCGGGGCAGCTAAGACAGCCCCAGCATTTT. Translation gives CASSLLRSGQLRQPQHF.

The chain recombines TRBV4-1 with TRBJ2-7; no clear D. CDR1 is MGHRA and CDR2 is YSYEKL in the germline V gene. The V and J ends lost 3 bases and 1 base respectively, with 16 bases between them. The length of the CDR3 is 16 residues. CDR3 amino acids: CASSHRMGINSYEQYF. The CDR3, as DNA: TGCGCCAGCAGCCATCGCATGGGCATTAATTCCTACGAGCAGTACTTC.

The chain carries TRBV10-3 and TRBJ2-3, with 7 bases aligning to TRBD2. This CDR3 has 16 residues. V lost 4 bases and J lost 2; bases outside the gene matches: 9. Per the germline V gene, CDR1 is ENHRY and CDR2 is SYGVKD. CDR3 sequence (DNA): TGTGCCATCAGTGGGGCAGGCGGGACTACCACAGATACGCAGTATTTT. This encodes CAISGAGGTTTDTQYF.

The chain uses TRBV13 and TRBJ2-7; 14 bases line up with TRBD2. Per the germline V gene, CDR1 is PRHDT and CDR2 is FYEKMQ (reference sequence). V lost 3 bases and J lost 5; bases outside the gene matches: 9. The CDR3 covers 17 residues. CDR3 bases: TGTGCCAGCAGCTTCGGACTAGCGGGGGGCCCGACCCACGAGCAGTACTTC. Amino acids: CASSFGLAGGPTHEQYF.

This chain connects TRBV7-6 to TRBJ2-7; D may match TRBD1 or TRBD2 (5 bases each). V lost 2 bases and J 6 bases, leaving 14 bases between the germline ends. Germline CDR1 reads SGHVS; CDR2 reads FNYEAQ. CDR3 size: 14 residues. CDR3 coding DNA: TGTGCCAGCAGCTTATGGAACGAGGGGTCCGAGCAGTACTTC. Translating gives CASSLWNEGSEQYF.

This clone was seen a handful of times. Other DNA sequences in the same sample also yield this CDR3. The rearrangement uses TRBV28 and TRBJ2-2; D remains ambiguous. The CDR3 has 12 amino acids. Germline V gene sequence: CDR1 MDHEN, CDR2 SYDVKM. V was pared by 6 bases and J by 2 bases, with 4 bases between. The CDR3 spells CASSSNTGELFF. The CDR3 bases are TGTGCCAGCAGCTCTAACACCGGGGAGCTGTTTTTT. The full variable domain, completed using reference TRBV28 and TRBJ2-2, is DVKVTQSSRYLVKRTGEKVFLECVQDMDHENMFWYRQDPGLGLRLIYFSYDVKMKEKGDIPEGYSVSREKKERFSLILESASTNQTSMYLCASSSNTGELFFGEGSRLTVL.

The CDR3 loop is CASSDGTSGGALDEQFF. In nucleotides, the CDR3 is TGTGCCAGCAGCGATGGGACTAGCGGGGGGGCCCTGGATGAGCAGTTCTTC. V is TRBV9 and J is TRBJ2-1; 16 bases fit TRBD2. The junction had 8 bases not matched to a gene; V was cut back by 3 bases and J by 8 bases. This CDR3 spans 17 amino acids. The germline V gene encodes CDR1 SGDLS and CDR2 YYNGEE.

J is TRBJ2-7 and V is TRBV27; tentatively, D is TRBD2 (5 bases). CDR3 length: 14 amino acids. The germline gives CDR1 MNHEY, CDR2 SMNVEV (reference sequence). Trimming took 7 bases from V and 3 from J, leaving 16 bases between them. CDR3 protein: CASTPAPGLYEQYF. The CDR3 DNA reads TGTGCCAGCACCCCAGCCCCTGGACTCTACGAGCAGTACTTC.

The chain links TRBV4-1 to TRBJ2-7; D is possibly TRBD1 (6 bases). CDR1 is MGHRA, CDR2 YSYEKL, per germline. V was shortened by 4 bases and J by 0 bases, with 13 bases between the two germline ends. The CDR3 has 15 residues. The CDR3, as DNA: TGCGCCAGCAGCCCACAGGGCTCCCTCTCCTACGAGCAGTACTTC. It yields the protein CASSPQGSLSYEQYF.

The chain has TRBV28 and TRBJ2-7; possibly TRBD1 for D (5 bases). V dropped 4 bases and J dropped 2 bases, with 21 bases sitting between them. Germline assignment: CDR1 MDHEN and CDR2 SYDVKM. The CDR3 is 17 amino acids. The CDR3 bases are TGTGCCAGCAGTTCCACGGCCCCTCAATCAGGGACCTACGAGCAGTACTTC. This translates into CASSSTAPQSGTYEQYF.

The CDR3 reads CASSLEGAHSYEQYF. As DNA, the CDR3 is TGTGCCAGCAGCTTAGAGGGGGCCCATTCGTACGAGCAGTACTTC. The chain recombines TRBV7-9 with TRBJ2-7; 7 nucleotides agree with TRBD1. Germline CDR1 reads SEHNR; CDR2 reads FQNEAQ (reference sequence). CDR3 length: 15 residues. Unmatched junction bases numbered 7, after V lost 1 base and J lost 4 bases.

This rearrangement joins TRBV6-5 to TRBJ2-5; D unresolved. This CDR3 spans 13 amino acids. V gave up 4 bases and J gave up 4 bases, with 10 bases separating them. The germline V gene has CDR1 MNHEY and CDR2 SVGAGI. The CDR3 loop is CASSLDPRETQYF. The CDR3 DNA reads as TGTGCCAGCAGTTTAGACCCTCGAGAGACCCAGTACTTC.

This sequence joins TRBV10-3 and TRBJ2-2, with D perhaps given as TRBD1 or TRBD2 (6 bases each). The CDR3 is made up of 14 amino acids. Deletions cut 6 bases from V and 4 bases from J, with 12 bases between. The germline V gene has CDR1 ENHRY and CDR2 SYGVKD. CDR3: CAISLGGGTGELFF. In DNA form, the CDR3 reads TGTGCCATCAGCCTTGGAGGGGGCACCGGGGAGCTGTTTTTT.

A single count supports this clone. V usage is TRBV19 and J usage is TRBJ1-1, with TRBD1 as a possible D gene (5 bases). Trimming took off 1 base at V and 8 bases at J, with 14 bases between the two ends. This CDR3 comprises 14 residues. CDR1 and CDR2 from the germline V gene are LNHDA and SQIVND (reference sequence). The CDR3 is CASSIGDDTGEAFF. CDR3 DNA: TGTGCCAGTAGTATAGGGGACGACACGGGGGAAGCTTTCTTT.

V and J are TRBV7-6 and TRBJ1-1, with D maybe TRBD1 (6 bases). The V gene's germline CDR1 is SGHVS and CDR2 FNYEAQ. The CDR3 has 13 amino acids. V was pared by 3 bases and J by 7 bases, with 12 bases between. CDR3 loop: CASSFWTDNEAFF. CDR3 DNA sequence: TGTGCCAGCAGCTTCTGGACAGATAATGAAGCTTTCTTT.

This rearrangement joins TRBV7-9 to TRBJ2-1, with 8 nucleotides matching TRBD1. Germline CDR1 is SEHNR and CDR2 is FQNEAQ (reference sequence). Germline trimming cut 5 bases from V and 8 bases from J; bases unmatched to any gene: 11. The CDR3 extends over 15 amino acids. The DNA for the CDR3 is TGTGCCAGCAGCCACCCCCGGGACAGGATCCATGAGCAGTTCTTC. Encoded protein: CASSHPRDRIHEQFF.

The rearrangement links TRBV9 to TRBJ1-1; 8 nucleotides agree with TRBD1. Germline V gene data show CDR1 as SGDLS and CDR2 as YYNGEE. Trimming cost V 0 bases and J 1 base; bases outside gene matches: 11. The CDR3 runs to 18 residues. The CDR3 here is CASSVAVQGAIGNTEAFF. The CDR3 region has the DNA TGTGCCAGCAGCGTAGCCGTCCAGGGGGCTATTGGGAACACTGAAGCTTTCTTT.

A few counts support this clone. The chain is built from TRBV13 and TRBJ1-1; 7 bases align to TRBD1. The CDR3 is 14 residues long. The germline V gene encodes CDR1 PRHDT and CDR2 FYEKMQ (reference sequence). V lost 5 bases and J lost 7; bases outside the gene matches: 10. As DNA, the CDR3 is TGTGCCAGCAGCACCACAGGACAGGTTGGTGAAGCTTTCTTT. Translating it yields CASSTTGQVGEAFF.

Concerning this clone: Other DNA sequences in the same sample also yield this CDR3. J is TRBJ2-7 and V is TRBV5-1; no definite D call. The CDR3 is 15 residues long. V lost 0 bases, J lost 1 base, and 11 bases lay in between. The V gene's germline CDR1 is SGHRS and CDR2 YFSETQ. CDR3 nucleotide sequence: TGCGCCAGCAGCTTGGCACGGACGATTTCCTACGAGCAGTACTTC. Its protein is CASSLARTISYEQYF.

CDR3 amino acids: CASSLAINTFSYEQYF. CDR3 bases: TGCGCCAGCAGCTTGGCCATCAACACCTTCTCCTACGAGCAGTACTTC. The V call is TRBV5-1, the J call TRBJ2-7; D uncertain. Trimming removed 0 bases at V and 0 bases at J, with 13 bases between. The CDR3 is 16 amino acids. Germline values: CDR1 SGHRS, CDR2 YFSETQ.

The CDR3 coding sequence is TGTGCCAGCAGTCTAACGGCGGGGTCTGGAAACACCATATATTTT. It yields the protein CASSLTAGSGNTIYF. The gene calls are TRBV27 and TRBJ1-3; D not resolved. Trimming removed 5 bases from V and 1 base from J, with 12 bases in between. The CDR3 is 15 residues long. Germline V lookup: CDR1 MNHEY, CDR2 SMNVEV (reference sequence).

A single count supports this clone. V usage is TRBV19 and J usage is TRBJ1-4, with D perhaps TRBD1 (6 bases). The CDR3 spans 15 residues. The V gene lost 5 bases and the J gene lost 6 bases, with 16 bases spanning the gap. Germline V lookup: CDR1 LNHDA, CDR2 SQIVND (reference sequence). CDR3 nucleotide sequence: TGTGCCAGTAGTTCCCCGAGGGGGGGAGATGAAAAACTGTTTTTT. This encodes CASSSPRGGDEKLFF. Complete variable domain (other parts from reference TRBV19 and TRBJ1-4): DGGITQSPKYLFRKEGQNVTLSCEQNLNHDAMYWYRQDPGQGLRLIYYSQIVNDFQKGDIAEGYSVSREKKESFPLTVTSAQKNPTAFYLCASSSPRGGDEKLFFGSGTQLSVL.

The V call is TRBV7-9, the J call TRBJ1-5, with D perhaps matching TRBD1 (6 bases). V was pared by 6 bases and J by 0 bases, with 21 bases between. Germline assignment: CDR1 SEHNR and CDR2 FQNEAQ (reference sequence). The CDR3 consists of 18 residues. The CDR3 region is CASSSSDSRAYSNQPQHF. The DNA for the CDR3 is TGTGCCAGCAGTTCCTCGGACAGCCGGGCCTATAGCAATCAGCCCCAGCATTTT.

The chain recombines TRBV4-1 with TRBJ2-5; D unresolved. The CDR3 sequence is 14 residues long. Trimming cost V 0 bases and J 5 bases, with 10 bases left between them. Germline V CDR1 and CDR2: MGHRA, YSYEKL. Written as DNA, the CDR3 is TGCGCCAGCAGCCAAGATCCCGTTCGGGAGACCCAGTACTTC. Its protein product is CASSQDPVRETQYF.

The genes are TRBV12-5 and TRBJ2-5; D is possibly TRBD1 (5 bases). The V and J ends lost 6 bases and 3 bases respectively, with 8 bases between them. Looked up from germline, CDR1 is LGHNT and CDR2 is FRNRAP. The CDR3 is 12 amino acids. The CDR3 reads CASGTDEETQYF. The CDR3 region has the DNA TGTGCTAGTGGGACAGATGAAGAGACCCAGTACTTC.

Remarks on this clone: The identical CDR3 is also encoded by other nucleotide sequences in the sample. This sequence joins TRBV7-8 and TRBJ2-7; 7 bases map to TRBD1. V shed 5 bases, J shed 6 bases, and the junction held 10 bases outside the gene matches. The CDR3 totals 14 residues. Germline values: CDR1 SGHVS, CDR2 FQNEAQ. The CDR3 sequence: CASSLPDRASEQYF. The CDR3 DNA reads TGTGCCAGCAGCCTACCAGACAGGGCGTCCGAGCAGTACTTC.

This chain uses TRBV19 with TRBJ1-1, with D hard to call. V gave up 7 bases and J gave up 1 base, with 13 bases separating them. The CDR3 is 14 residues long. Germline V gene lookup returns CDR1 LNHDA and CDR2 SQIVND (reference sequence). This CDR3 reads CASTTWNSNTEAFF. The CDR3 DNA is TGTGCCAGTACCACCTGGAACTCGAACACTGAAGCTTTCTTT.

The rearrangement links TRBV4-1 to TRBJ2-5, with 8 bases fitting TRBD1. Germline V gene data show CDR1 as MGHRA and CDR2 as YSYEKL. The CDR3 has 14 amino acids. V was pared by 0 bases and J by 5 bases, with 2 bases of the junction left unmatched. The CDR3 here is CASSQDRGHETQYF. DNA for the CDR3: TGCGCCAGCAGCCAAGACAGGGGGCACGAGACCCAGTACTTC.

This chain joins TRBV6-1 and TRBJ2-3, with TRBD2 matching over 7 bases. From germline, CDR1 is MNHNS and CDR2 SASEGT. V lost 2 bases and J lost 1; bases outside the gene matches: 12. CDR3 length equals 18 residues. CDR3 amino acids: CASSESWTFTSGTDTQYF. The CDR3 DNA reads TGTGCCAGCAGTGAAAGCTGGACATTCACTAGCGGCACAGATACGCAGTATTTT.

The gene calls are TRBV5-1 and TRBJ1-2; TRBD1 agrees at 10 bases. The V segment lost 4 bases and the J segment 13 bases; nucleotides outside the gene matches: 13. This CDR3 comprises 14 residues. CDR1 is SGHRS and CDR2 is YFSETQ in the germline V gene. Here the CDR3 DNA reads TGCGCCAGCAGCCTACAAGGACAGGGGGAAGTGCGCACCTTC. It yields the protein CASSLQGQGEVRTF.

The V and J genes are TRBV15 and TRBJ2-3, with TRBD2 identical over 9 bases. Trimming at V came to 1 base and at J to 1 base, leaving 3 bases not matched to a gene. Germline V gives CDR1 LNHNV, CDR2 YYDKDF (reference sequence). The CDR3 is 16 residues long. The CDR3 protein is CATSRGWTSGTDTQYF. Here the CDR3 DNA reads TGTGCCACCAGCAGAGGGTGGACTAGCGGCACAGATACGCAGTATTTT.